These T cell receptor beta chains were read from a single sample in a study of CD8 T cells in Susac syndrome. From the immunoSEQ multiplex PCR reads, TCRdb called clonotypes with MiXCR, one entry per CDR3 protein. The sample contains about 130,000 distinct CDR3 sequences, around 90% of which appear only once. The source material was CD8+ T cells from PBMCs. These receptors were obtained from a human donor with multiple sclerosis. The CDR3 runs from the conserved cysteine through the conserved F or W. The order of the fields is V gene, CDR3 length, D gene, J gene, clone size, CDR3 protein, CDR3 DNA. D genes are given only for firm matches. Expanded clones are given a class, and other clones once, few, many or no size at all.

TRBV3-1	14	TRBD2	TRBJ2-1	-	CAVAGGSSYNEQFF	TGTGCCGTGGCGGGGGGCAGCTCCTACAATGAGCAGTTCTTC
TRBV7-2	14	TRBD1	TRBJ2-2	few	CASSEGGWTGELFF	TGTGCCAGCAGCGAAGGGGGCTGGACCGGGGAGCTGTTTTTT
TRBV23-1	15	-	TRBJ1-3	-	CASSPLSSSGNTIYF	TGCGCCAGCAGTCCCCTATCCAGCTCTGGAAACACCATATATTTT
TRBV20-1	17	TRBD2	TRBJ2-1	-	CSARDPSTSVSYNEQFF	TGCAGTGCTAGAGATCCCTCGACTAGCGTATCCTACAATGAGCAGTTCTTC
TRBV5-1	16	-	TRBJ1-1	-	CASSLVFGRGNTEAFF	TGCGCCAGCAGCTTGGTTTTCGGAAGGGGAAACACTGAAGCTTTCTTT
TRBV6-5	17	TRBD2	TRBJ2-2	-	CASSSRTSGIVSGELFF	TGTGCCAGCAGTTCTCGGACTAGCGGGATAGTTAGCGGGGAGCTGTTTTTT
TRBV3-1	13	TRBD1	TRBJ2-7	-	CASSQGDSYEQYF	TGTGCCAGCAGCCAAGGGGACAGCTACGAGCAGTACTTC
TRBV7-9	11	-	TRBJ2-7	-	CASSLIGEQYF	TGTGCCAGCAGCTTAATCGGCGAGCAGTACTTC
TRBV10-3	13	-	TRBJ2-5	-	CAISDSGQETQYF	TGTGCCATCAGTGACTCGGGCCAAGAGACCCAGTACTTC
TRBV20-1	16	-	TRBJ2-4	-	CSARDLGRGWGNIQYF	TGCAGTGCTAGAGATTTGGGCAGGGGTTGGGGCAACATTCAGTACTTC
TRBV15	15	-	TRBJ1-5	-	CATSRDGGLGQPQHF	TGTGCCACCAGCAGAGACGGGGGGTTGGGTCAGCCCCAGCATTTT
TRBV29-1	13	TRBD2	TRBJ2-3	-	CSASGGRGDTQYF	TGCAGCGCCTCAGGCGGGAGAGGAGATACGCAGTATTTT
TRBV7-9	13	-	TRBJ1-1	-	CASSLVGDTEAFF	TGTGCCAGCAGCTTAGTGGGGGATACTGAAGCTTTCTTT
TRBV4-2	13	-	TRBJ2-7	-	CASGEGVGSEQYF	TGTGCCAGCGGGGAAGGGGTCGGGTCCGAGCAGTACTTC
TRBV6-2/TRBV6-3	15	-	TRBJ1-3	-	CASTEPRDSGNTIYF	TGTGCCAGCACCGAACCGCGGGATTCTGGAAACACCATATATTTT
TRBV9	15	-	TRBJ2-7	-	CASSVDQGSSYEQYF	TGTGCCAGCAGCGTAGACCAGGGGAGCTCCTACGAGCAGTACTTC
TRBV4-2	13	-	TRBJ1-5	-	CASRGPSNQPQHF	TGTGCCAGCAGGGGTCCTAGCAATCAGCCCCAGCATTTT
TRBV6-1	17	-	TRBJ1-1	-	CASSERSPRTNNTEAFF	TGTGCCAGCAGTGAAAGGTCCCCCCGGACCAATAACACTGAAGCTTTCTTT
TRBV6-5	14	-	TRBJ1-5	-	CAAGAETSNQPQHF	TGTGCCGCAGGGGCAGAAACTAGCAATCAGCCCCAGCATTTT
TRBV12-3/TRBV12-4	14	-	TRBJ2-7	-	CASSLARGRYEQYF	TGTGCCAGCAGTTTAGCGCGGGGGCGCTACGAGCAGTACTTC
TRBV19	14	-	TRBJ2-1	-	CASSMMGVGGEQFF	TGTGCCAGTAGTATGATGGGGGTCGGTGGTGAGCAGTTCTTC
TRBV29-1	13	TRBD1	TRBJ1-1	-	CSVVAGGNTEAFF	TGCAGCGTTGTGGCAGGGGGGAACACTGAAGCTTTCTTT
TRBV5-6	14	-	TRBJ2-5	-	CASSLVTNQETQYF	TGTGCCAGCAGCTTGGTTACTAACCAAGAGACCCAGTACTTC
TRBV9	16	TRBD1	TRBJ2-2	-	CASSVDRGRSTGELFF	TGTGCCAGCAGCGTAGACAGGGGGCGCTCCACCGGGGAGCTGTTTTTT
TRBV14	15	-	TRBJ2-3	-	CASSPRQGGTDTQYF	TGTGCCAGCAGCCCCCGGCAGGGAGGCACAGATACGCAGTATTTT
TRBV4-1	15	-	TRBJ2-5	-	CASSQFGLTQETQYF	TGCGCCAGCAGCCAATTTGGCCTTACACAAGAGACCCAGTACTTC
TRBV28	16	TRBD1	TRBJ2-2	once	CASSLYGTGVPGELFF	TGTGCCAGCAGTTTATATGGGACAGGGGTTCCCGGGGAGCTGTTTTTT
TRBV11-2	14	-	TRBJ1-6	-	CASSLLHRSGSLHF	TGTGCCAGCAGCCTACTACATCGATCGGGGTCCCTCCACTTT
TRBV5-1	14	-	TRBJ1-1	-	CASSFGRGVTEAFF	TGCGCCAGCAGCTTTGGTCGGGGGGTTACTGAAGCTTTCTTT
TRBV6-5	15	-	TRBJ2-1	-	CASSLGRVTHNEQFF	TGTGCCAGCAGTCTGGGGCGGGTGACTCACAATGAGCAGTTCTTC
TRBV6-1	14	-	TRBJ1-5	-	CASKLQDPGEEEHF	TGTGCCAGCAAGTTACAGGACCCCGGGGAGGAAGAGCATTTT
TRBV27	11	-	TRBJ2-7	-	CASSDYDEQYF	TGTGCCAGCAGTGACTACGACGAGCAGTACTTC